The text below deals with one T cell receptor (beta chain). This sample was taken from a study of T cells in Graves' hyperthyroidism and ophthalmopathy. Template material for amplifying TCR beta CDR3 regions consisted of RNA transcripts. HTBI primers drove first-round RT-PCR of the TCR CDR3. TCRdb recomputed calls from the multiplex PCR reads with MiXCR, one row per CDR3 protein. This sample has about 300,000 distinct CDR3 sequences, with approximately 14% found just once. From germline, CDR1 is MNHEY and CDR2 SMNVEV (reference sequence). V lost 2 bases and J lost 1, with 12 bases in between. There are 16 residues in the CDR3. It was 8.5 to 10 ml of fresh peripheral blood that supplied the PBMCs.

This receptor was identified in a woman aged 40 to 50 with Graves' hyperthyroidism. This chain connects TRBV27 to TRBJ2-4, with unresolved D. Specimen: blood. The DNA for the CDR3 is TGTGCCAGCAGTTTAGATGTACTCGAGGCCAAAAACATTCAGTACTTC. Protein sequence: CASSLDVLEAKNIQYF.